These 23 T cell receptor beta chains share one sample of origin, sequenced in a study of identical twins (dated by TCRdb to 2016 to 2018). Library creation used 5' RACE. Sequenced on an Illumina HiSeq 2000. In-frame beta chains were kept once TCRdb had trimmed the public reads at Q25 with fastp and called clones with MiXCR. Here each entry gathers all rows of one CDR3 protein and keeps the most common genes and DNA. The sample contains approximately 690,000 distinct CDR3 sequences, around 6% of them found a single time. Around 1.7% of the sample lies in the top ten. The sequenced sample consisted of naive T cells sorted from blood. According to the study, the label for this sample's cell subset or site signals: cells isolated with a human naive T-cell isolation kit. The receptors were gathered from a man younger than 35 in good health.

Ten or more counts support this clonotype. The gene calls are TRBV6-2 or TRBV6-3 and TRBJ1-1; D unclear. Germline V gene data show CDR1 as MNHEY and CDR2 as SVGEGT. This CDR3 comprises 14 residues. Trimming stripped 0 bases from V and 6 bases from J, with 11 bases between. The CDR3 here is CASSYSQRIAEAFF. CDR3 in DNA: TGTGCCAGCAGTTACTCCCAGAGGATAGCTGAAGCTTTCTTT.

DNA of the CDR3: TGTGCCAGCAGTAGGACAGGGGAGGTACGAACCGGGGAGCTGTTTTTT. This gives the protein CASSRTGEVRTGELFF. The V and J genes are TRBV12-3 or TRBV12-4 and TRBJ2-2; 9 positions agree with TRBD1. Trimming cost V 5 bases and J 5 bases; bases outside gene matches: 9. The CDR3 loop spans 16 amino acids.

The chain couples TRBV2 to TRBJ2-2, with D tentatively TRBD2 (6 bases). V dropped 8 bases and J dropped 1 base, with 14 bases sitting between them. The germline gives CDR1 SNHLY, CDR2 FYNNEI. The CDR3 covers 15 residues. This CDR3 reads CASVGEALNTGELFF. CDR3 DNA sequence: TGTGCCAGCGTGGGGGAGGCCTTGAACACCGGGGAGCTGTTTTTT. Looking up the rest from reference TRBV2 and TRBJ2-2 gives the full variable domain: EPEVTQTPSHQVTQMGQEVILRCVPISNHLYFYWYRQILGQKVEFLVSFYNNEISEKSEIFDDQFSVERPDGSNFTLKIRSTKLEDSAMYFCASVGEALNTGELFFGEGSRLTVL.

This clonotype was counted ten times or more. The CDR3 spells CSVRREWNNEQFF. Here the CDR3 DNA reads TGCAGCGTTAGGCGGGAGTGGAATAATGAGCAGTTCTTC. V gene TRBV29-1 combines with J gene TRBJ2-1; 7 nucleotides match TRBD2. Germline V gene sequence: CDR1 SQVTM, CDR2 ANQGSEA. Trimming at V came to 5 bases and at J to 7 bases, leaving 8 bases not matched to a gene. This CDR3 region has 13 residues.

At least ten counts were recorded for this clonotype. The chain uses TRBV20-1 and TRBJ1-5; D ambiguous. The V end was cut by 6 bases, the J end by 3 bases, with 12 bases between. Germline V CDR1 and CDR2: DFQATT, SNEGSKA (reference sequence). This CDR3 region has 13 residues. CDR3 amino acids: CSAREGINQPQHF. CDR3 nucleotides: TGCAGTGCCCGCGAGGGAATCAATCAGCCCCAGCATTTT.

This clonotype has at least ten counts. The rearrangement links TRBV15 to TRBJ2-1; weak D call: TRBD1 (5 bases). Trimming shortened V by 4 bases and J by 8 bases, and 21 bases separated the two germline ends. The germline V gene encodes CDR1 LNHNV and CDR2 YYDKDF (reference sequence). The CDR3 is 16 residues long. CDR3 DNA sequence: TGTGCCACCAGCACTCACCCCCAGGGCCTTTTGGATGAGCAGTTCTTC. It codes for CATSTHPQGLLDEQFF.

At least ten counts were recorded for this clonotype. The genes are TRBV20-1 and TRBJ2-1; 12 bases align to TRBD2. CDR3 size: 15 residues. CDR1 is DFQATT, CDR2 SNEGSKA, per germline (reference sequence). The V segment lost 6 bases and the J segment 10 bases; nucleotides outside the gene matches: 13. For the CDR3, the DNA is TGCAGTGCGACTAGCGGGAGTTATGGGGATGAGGAGCAGTTCTTC. It encodes CSATSGSYGDEEQFF.

This chain joins TRBV6-2 or TRBV6-3 and TRBJ2-4; 8 positions match TRBD2. This CDR3 is built from 15 residues. Per the germline V gene, CDR1 is MNHEY and CDR2 is SVGEGT. J lost 8 bases, V lost 2 bases, and 8 bases had no gene match. The CDR3 sequence is CASSYPGGPSDIQYF. The CDR3 coding sequence is TGTGCCAGCAGTTACCCGGGAGGGCCTTCGGACATTCAGTACTTC.

This chain's CDR3 is CASSTGDTKNYEQYF. CDR3 coding DNA: TGCGCCAGCAGCACCGGTGATACAAAGAACTACGAGCAGTACTTC. The chain couples TRBV5-1 to TRBJ2-7, with D hard to call. This CDR3 is built from 15 residues. Trimming took off 4 bases at V and 3 bases at J, with 17 bases between the two ends. Germline CDR1 and CDR2: SGHRS and YFSETQ.

Many counts were recorded for this clonotype. The V gene is TRBV12-3 or TRBV12-4, the J gene TRBJ2-6, with D perhaps TRBD1 or TRBD2 (5 bases each). With 7 bases removed from V and 3 bases from J, the gap between germline ends came to 19 bases. CDR3 length: 17 amino acids. CDR3 sequence: CASTWIRGALGANVLTF. DNA of the CDR3: TGTGCCAGCACATGGATACGGGGCGCTCTTGGGGCCAACGTCCTGACTTTC.

This clonotype was picked up many times. The chain joins TRBV20-1 to TRBJ2-1; TRBD2 matches 9 bases. J gave up 4 bases and V 3 bases, and 7 bases lay outside the gene matches. In germline, CDR1 is DFQATT, CDR2 SNEGSKA (reference sequence). The CDR3 consists of 15 residues. CDR3 protein: CSASSLAGNYNEQFF. Written as DNA, the CDR3 is TGCAGTGCTAGTTCCCTAGCGGGGAATTACAATGAGCAGTTCTTC.

This clonotype has at least ten counts. The chain employs TRBV29-1 and TRBJ2-1; D perhaps matches TRBD2 (6 bases). The CDR3 spans 14 residues. Trimming left V 4 bases short and J 4 bases short, with 14 bases between. CDR1 is SQVTM, CDR2 ANQGSEA, per germline. The CDR3 nucleotides are TGCAGCGTTGCGTGGGGGACTGGGTACAATGAGCAGTTCTTC. Translation: CSVAWGTGYNEQFF.

V is TRBV6-2 or TRBV6-3 and J is TRBJ2-7; no reliable D call. V dropped 6 bases and J dropped 6 bases, with 9 bases sitting between them. The CDR3 has 11 amino acids. Germline loops: CDR1 MNHEY, CDR2 SVGEGT. CDR3 DNA: TGTGCCAGCAGCCTTCGTCTCGAGCAGTACTTC. Protein sequence: CASSLRLEQYF.

This clonotype was counted many times. This chain uses TRBV15 with TRBJ2-5; D is perhaps TRBD2 (6 bases). V shed 0 bases and J shed 10 bases, with 15 bases lying between them. Per germline, CDR1 LNHNV and CDR2 YYDKDF (reference sequence). CDR3 size: 14 residues. The CDR3 nucleotides read TGTGCCACCAGCAGAGATAGGCCTTTGGAGGGCCAGTACTTC. It encodes CATSRDRPLEGQYF.

A few counts support this clonotype. The rearrangement uses TRBV7-9 and TRBJ1-4; no definite D call. The ends were cut back, 2 bases at V and 0 bases at J, with 7 bases in the middle. Germline V lookup: CDR1 SEHNR, CDR2 FQNEAQ (reference sequence). The CDR3 consists of 15 residues. This CDR3 is CASSLSVATNEKLFF. DNA of the CDR3: TGTGCCAGCAGCTTAAGCGTAGCAACTAATGAAAAACTGTTTTTT. Drawing the rest from reference TRBV7-9 and TRBJ1-4, the complete variable domain is DTGVSQNPRHKITKRGQNVTFRCDPISEHNRLYWYRQTLGQGPEFLTYFQNEAQLEKSRLLSDRFSAERPKGSFSTLEIQRTEQGDSAMYLCASSLSVATNEKLFFGSGTQLSVL.

This clonotype was detected ten times or more. The chain couples TRBV28 to TRBJ2-7; D not certain. Trimming shortened V by 2 bases and J by 5 bases, and 13 bases separated the two germline ends. This CDR3 has 14 residues. From germline, CDR1 is MDHEN and CDR2 SYDVKM. Here the CDR3 DNA reads TGTGCCAGCAGTTTACTCCCTTCCCGGAACGAGCAGTACTTC. Residues: CASSLLPSRNEQYF. Looking up the rest from reference TRBV28 and TRBJ2-7 gives the full variable domain: DVKVTQSSRYLVKRTGEKVFLECVQDMDHENMFWYRQDPGLGLRLIYFSYDVKMKEKGDIPEGYSVSREKKERFSLILESASTNQTSMYLCASSLLPSRNEQYFGPGTRLTVT.

The chain carries TRBV11-1 and TRBJ1-2, with TRBD1 as a possible D gene (5 bases). Germline CDR1 is SGHAT and CDR2 is FQDESV (reference sequence). Trimming removed 5 bases from V and 6 bases from J, with 16 bases in between. The CDR3 spans 14 residues. CDR3 residues: CASSTKGFLDGYTF. The CDR3 bases are TGTGCCAGCAGCACCAAGGGGTTCCTTGATGGCTACACCTTC.

The chain is built from TRBV27 and TRBJ1-4, with D maybe TRBD1 (6 bases). Germline assignment: CDR1 MNHEY and CDR2 SMNVEV (reference sequence). This CDR3 spans 15 amino acids. With 2 bases removed from V and 4 bases from J, the gap between germline ends came to 11 bases. The CDR3 spells CASSLLGTHNEKLFF. The CDR3 bases are TGTGCCAGCAGTTTACTGGGGACACATAATGAAAAACTGTTTTTT.

This clonotype has a count of ten or more. The chain links TRBV4-2 to TRBJ2-7, with D unresolved. The CDR3 is 15 residues long. In germline, CDR1 is LGHNA, CDR2 YNFKEQ. V lost 0 bases and J 4 bases, leaving 13 bases between the germline ends. CDR3 sequence: CASSQEWAAQYEQYF. In DNA form, the CDR3 reads TGTGCCAGCAGCCAAGAATGGGCAGCCCAATACGAGCAGTACTTC.

This clonotype was seen ten or more times. The V and J genes are TRBV20-1 and TRBJ1-2, with 7 bases that match TRBD1. Per germline, CDR1 DFQATT and CDR2 SNEGSKA (reference sequence). This CDR3 contains 15 residues. J was trimmed by 2 bases and V by 4 bases; bases with no gene match: 10. CDR3 coding DNA: TGCAGTGCTACGACTGGGACAGCCAGAAACTATGGCTACACCTTC. The encoded protein is CSATTGTARNYGYTF.

This chain connects TRBV7-2 to TRBJ2-7; 7 nucleotides align to TRBD2. The CDR3 has 16 amino acids. CDR1 and CDR2 (germline): SGHTA, FQGNSA. Trimming cost V 1 base and J 2 bases; bases outside gene matches: 8. CDR3 sequence: CASSLGVAGDPYEQYF. The CDR3 bases are TGTGCCAGCAGCTTAGGGGTGGCGGGAGATCCCTACGAGCAGTACTTC.

This clonotype was counted many times. The chain recombines TRBV7-9 with TRBJ2-2, with D possibly matching TRBD1 (6 bases). Looked up from germline, CDR1 is SEHNR and CDR2 is FQNEAQ (reference sequence). V was pared by 4 bases and J by 1 base, with 13 bases between. CDR3 size: 16 residues. CDR3 bases: TGTGCCAGCAGCTATAGTCCGGACAGGAACACCGGGGAGCTGTTTTTT. It yields the protein CASSYSPDRNTGELFF.

This clonotype was seen more than once but under ten times. This sequence joins TRBV2 and TRBJ2-5; D possibly matches TRBD1 or TRBD2 (5 bases each). V was cut by 1 base and J by 5 bases, with 14 bases left in between. Per germline, CDR1 SNHLY and CDR2 FYNNEI. This CDR3 has 15 residues. The CDR3 DNA follows: TGTGCCAGCAGTGAAGGGGAGAGGGGTTGGGAGACCCAGTACTTC. This encodes CASSEGERGWETQYF.